A selection of T cell receptor beta chains follows, all from one sample in a study of T cells after somatic rescue of genetic block. Measured with immunoSEQ multiplex PCR; TCRdb has only the in-frame clones, and not every one. The data show approximately 110,000 clones, over 80% seen once. The sample taken for sequencing was peripheral blood mononuclear cells (PBMCs). Receptors were obtained from a woman aged 18-29 years. Each CDR3 is given with its conserved first and last residue. The D gene is left open where the match is weak. Expanded clones are given a class, and other clones once, few, many or no size at all.

TRBV19	TRBD1	TRBJ2-7	.	CASSGIGGNEQYF	TGTGCCAGTAGTGGAATAGGGGGCAACGAGCAGTACTTC
TRBV28	TRBD1	TRBJ1-5	.	CASSSGTVLYQPQHF	TGTGCCAGCAGTTCGGGGACAGTTCTTTATCAGCCCCAGCATTTT
TRBV18	TRBD1	TRBJ1-2	.	CASSPIGQGSNYGYTF	TGTGCCAGCTCACCGATAGGACAGGGGTCCAACTATGGCTACACCTTC
TRBV6-5	TRBD1	TRBJ2-1	.	CASKDRGLTDEQFF	TGTGCCAGTAAAGACAGGGGGTTAACCGATGAGCAGTTCTTC
TRBV30	TRBD1	TRBJ2-7	.	CAWSGQGPTPGYF	TGTGCCTGGTCGGGACAGGGGCCTACCCCGGGGTACTTC
TRBV7-8	.	TRBJ2-3	.	CASSLVAGAGTDTQYF	TGTGCCAGCAGCTTAGTGGCGGGGGCGGGCACAGATACGCAGTATTTT
TRBV4-3	TRBD1	TRBJ1-6	.	CASSQDGQANSPLHF	TGCGCCAGCAGCCAGGATGGACAGGCGAATTCACCCCTCCACTTT
TRBV11-2	.	TRBJ2-7	.	CASSPWTLSSYEQYF	TGTGCCAGCAGCCCCTGGACCCTTTCCTCCTACGAGCAGTACTTC
TRBV19	.	TRBJ2-5	.	CASSKQAGETQYF	TGTGCCAGTAGTAAACAGGCTGGGGAGACCCAGTACTTC
TRBV9	.	TRBJ2-3	.	CASSVEGMTQYF	TGTGCCAGCAGCGTAGAGGGAATGACGCAGTATTTT
TRBV7-9	.	TRBJ2-1	.	CASSFGGLAEQFF	TGTGCCAGCAGCTTCGGGGGGCTAGCGGAGCAGTTCTTC
TRBV30	.	TRBJ2-3	.	CAWETGSGTQYF	TGTGCCTGGGAGACAGGCTCCGGTACGCAGTATTTT
TRBV5-1	.	TRBJ1-5	.	CASSFGGGEPQHF	TGCGCCAGCAGCTTCGGGGGTGGTGAGCCCCAGCATTTT
TRBV2	.	TRBJ2-5	.	CASRAPRETQYF	TGTGCCAGCAGGGCCCCTCGGGAGACCCAGTACTTC
TRBV4-1	TRBD1	TRBJ2-1	once	CASSLQGQVNYNEQFF	TGCGCCAGCAGCCTACAGGGACAGGTGAACTACAATGAGCAGTTCTTC
TRBV10-3	.	TRBJ2-5	.	CASNRDIQETQYF	TGTGCCAGTAACCGGGACATACAAGAGACCCAGTACTTC
TRBV7-8	TRBD1	TRBJ1-5	.	CASSLTGGYNQPQHF	TGTGCCAGCAGCTTGACAGGGGGCTACAATCAGCCCCAGCATTTT
TRBV29-1	.	TRBJ1-1	.	CSVEGQLNTEAFF	TGCAGCGTTGAAGGACAGCTAAACACTGAAGCTTTCTTT
TRBV7-3	.	TRBJ2-2	.	CASSLGGRGNTGELFF	TGTGCCAGCAGCTTAGGTGGCCGCGGGAACACCGGGGAGCTGTTTTTT
TRBV6-5	.	TRBJ1-2	.	CASSYSPGQGNYGYTF	TGTGCCAGCAGTTACTCGCCGGGTCAGGGGAACTATGGCTACACCTTC
TRBV5-1	.	TRBJ2-3	.	CASSSLTGGGTDTQYF	TGCGCCAGCAGCTCCCTCACAGGTGGGGGGACAGATACGCAGTATTTT
TRBV6-1	.	TRBJ2-1	.	CASILGSNEQFF	TGTGCCAGCATTTTAGGATCCAATGAGCAGTTCTTC
TRBV10-3	.	TRBJ2-5	.	CATWVRGEETQYF	TGTGCCACCTGGGTCAGGGGTGAGGAGACCCAGTACTTC
TRBV7-7	TRBD1	TRBJ2-7	.	CASSSRDRDLIYEQYF	TGTGCCAGCAGCTCGCGGGACAGGGACCTAATCTACGAGCAGTACTTC
TRBV7-2	TRBD1	TRBJ1-1	.	CASRRTGATEAFF	TGTGCCAGCAGGAGAACAGGGGCCACTGAAGCTTTCTTT
TRBV5-1	TRBD2	TRBJ2-2	.	CASSLSAGVLTGELFF	TGCGCCAGCAGCCTGTCAGCGGGGGTGTTAACCGGGGAGCTGTTTTTT
TRBV13	TRBD2	TRBJ2-7	.	CASSLGQRGGYEQYF	TGTGCCAGCAGCTTAGGGCAGCGGGGTGGCTACGAGCAGTACTTC
TRBV7-9	TRBD1	TRBJ1-1	.	CASSLGGRGRISAEAFF	TGTGCCAGCAGCTTAGGAGGCAGGGGGCGGATTAGCGCTGAAGCTTTCTTT
TRBV6-6	.	TRBJ1-1	.	CASTPGDIEAFF	TGTGCCAGCACCCCGGGCGACATTGAAGCTTTCTTT
TRBV7-2	TRBD1	TRBJ2-2	.	CASSPGTGSTGELFF	TGTGCCAGCAGCCCGGGGACAGGGTCCACCGGGGAGCTGTTTTTT
TRBV11-3	TRBD2	TRBJ2-3	once	CASSPGTSGGITDTQYF	TGTGCCAGCAGCCCCGGGACTAGCGGGGGGATCACAGATACGCAGTATTTT
TRBV4-1	.	TRBJ1-6	.	CASSQGHSYNSPLHF	TGCGCCAGCAGCCAGGGACACTCCTATAATTCACCCCTCCACTTT
TRBV11-2	TRBD2	TRBJ2-7	.	CASSRGLAGGLGYEQYF	TGTGCCAGCAGCCGAGGGCTAGCGGGGGGGCTCGGGTACGAGCAGTACTTC
TRBV7-2	.	TRBJ2-1	.	CASSSQRGRDEQFF	TGTGCCAGCAGCTCACAACGGGGTCGCGATGAGCAGTTCTTC
TRBV4-1	.	TRBJ2-3	.	CASSQSYTDTQYF	TGCGCCAGCAGCCAATCGTACACAGATACGCAGTATTTT
TRBV9	TRBD1	TRBJ2-5	.	CASSVGGQSWGRETQYF	TGTGCCAGCAGCGTAGGGGGACAGTCATGGGGCCGGGAGACCCAGTACTTC
TRBV4-1	TRBD1	TRBJ2-1	.	CASSQGPGQGYNEQFF	TGCGCCAGCAGCCAAGGTCCGGGACAGGGGTACAATGAGCAGTTCTTC
TRBV16	TRBD2	TRBJ2-2	.	CASSHLGLAGNTGELFF	TGTGCCAGCAGCCACCTCGGGCTAGCGGGCAACACCGGGGAGCTGTTTTTT